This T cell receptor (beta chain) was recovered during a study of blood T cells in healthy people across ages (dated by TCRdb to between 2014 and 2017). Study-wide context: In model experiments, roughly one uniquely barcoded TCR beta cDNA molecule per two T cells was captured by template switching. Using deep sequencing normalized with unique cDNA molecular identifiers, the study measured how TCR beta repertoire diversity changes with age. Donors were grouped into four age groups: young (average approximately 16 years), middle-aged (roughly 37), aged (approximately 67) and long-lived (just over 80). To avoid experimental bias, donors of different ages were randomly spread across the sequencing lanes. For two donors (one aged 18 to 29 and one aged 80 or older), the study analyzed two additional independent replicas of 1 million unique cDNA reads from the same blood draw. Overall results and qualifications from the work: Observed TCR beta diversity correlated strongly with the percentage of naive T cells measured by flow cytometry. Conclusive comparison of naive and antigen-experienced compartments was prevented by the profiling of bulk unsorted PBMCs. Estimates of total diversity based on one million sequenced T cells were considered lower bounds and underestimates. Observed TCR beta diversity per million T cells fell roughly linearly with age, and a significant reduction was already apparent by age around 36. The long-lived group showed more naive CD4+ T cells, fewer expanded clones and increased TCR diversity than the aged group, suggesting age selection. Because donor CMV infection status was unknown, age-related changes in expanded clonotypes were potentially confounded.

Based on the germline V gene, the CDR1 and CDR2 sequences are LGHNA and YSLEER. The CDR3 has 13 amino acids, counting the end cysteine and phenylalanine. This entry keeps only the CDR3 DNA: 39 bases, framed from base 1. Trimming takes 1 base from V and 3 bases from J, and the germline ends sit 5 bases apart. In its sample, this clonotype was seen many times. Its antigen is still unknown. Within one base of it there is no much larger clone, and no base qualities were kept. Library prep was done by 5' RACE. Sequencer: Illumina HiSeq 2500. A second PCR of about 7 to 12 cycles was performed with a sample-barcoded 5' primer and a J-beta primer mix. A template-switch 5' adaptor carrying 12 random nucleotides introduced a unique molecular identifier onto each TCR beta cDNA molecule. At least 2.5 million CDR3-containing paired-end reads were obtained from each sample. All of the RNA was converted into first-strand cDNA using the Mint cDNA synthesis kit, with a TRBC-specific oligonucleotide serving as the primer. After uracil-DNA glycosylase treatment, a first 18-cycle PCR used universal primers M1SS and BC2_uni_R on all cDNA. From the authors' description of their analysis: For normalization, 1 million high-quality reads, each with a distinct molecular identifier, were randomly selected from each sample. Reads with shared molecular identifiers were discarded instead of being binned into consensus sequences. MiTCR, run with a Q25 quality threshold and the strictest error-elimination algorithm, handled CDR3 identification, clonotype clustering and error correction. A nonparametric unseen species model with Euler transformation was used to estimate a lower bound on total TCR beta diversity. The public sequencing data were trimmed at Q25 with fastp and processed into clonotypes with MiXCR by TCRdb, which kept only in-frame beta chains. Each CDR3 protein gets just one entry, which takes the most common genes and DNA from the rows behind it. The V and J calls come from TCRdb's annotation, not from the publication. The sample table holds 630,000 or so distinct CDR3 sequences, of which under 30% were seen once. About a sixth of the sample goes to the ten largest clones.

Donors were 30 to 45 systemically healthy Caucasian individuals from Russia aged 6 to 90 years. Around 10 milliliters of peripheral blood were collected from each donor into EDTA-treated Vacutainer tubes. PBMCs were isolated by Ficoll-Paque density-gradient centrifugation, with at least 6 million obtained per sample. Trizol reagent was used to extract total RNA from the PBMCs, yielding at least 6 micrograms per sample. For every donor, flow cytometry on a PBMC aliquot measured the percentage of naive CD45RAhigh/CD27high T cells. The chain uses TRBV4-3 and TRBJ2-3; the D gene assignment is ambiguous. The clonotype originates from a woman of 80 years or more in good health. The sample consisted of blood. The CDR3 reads CASSQVGTDTQYF. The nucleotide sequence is TGCGCCAGCAGCCAAGTGGGGACAGATACGCAGTATTTT.